These 27 T cell receptor beta chains originate from one sample sequenced in a study of blood T cell repertoires in COVID-19 (dated by TCRdb to the early 2020s). Receptor amplification or capture employed the immunoSEQ multiplex PCR assay. Entries here come from immuneACCESS through TCRdb and include only in-frame sequences with V and J called. Some clones fail to appear in such tables; in the studies checked, an unresolved V gene covers under half of the shortfall, and the cause of the remainder is unknown. This sample comprises about 280,000 clones, over 75% of them detected only once. Approximately 11% of the sample lies in the top ten. Material for sequencing was peripheral blood. The receptor source for this set is a woman aged 70-85 years with acute or convalescent COVID-19.

In this sample, this clone turned up a few times. The V call is TRBV5-1, the J call TRBJ1-1; the match to TRBD1 covers 7 bases. This CDR3 region has 14 residues. Germline CDR1 is SGHRS and CDR2 is YFSETQ. Trimming cost V 4 bases and J 5 bases; bases outside gene matches: 8. The CDR3 nucleotides read TGCGCCAGCAGCCCCCAGGGGGATCGGACTGAAGCTTTCTTT. Translation: CASSPQGDRTEAFF.

This clone occurred a few times. The chain couples TRBV13 to TRBJ2-7; tentatively, D is TRBD1 (6 bases). Trimming removed 5 bases at V and 1 base at J, with 21 bases between. CDR3 size: 17 residues. Germline V gives CDR1 PRHDT, CDR2 FYEKMQ (reference sequence). The CDR3 sequence is CASSNLKLVGGSYEQYF. The DNA of the CDR3 is TGTGCCAGCAGCAACTTAAAACTAGTAGGGGGATCCTACGAGCAGTACTTC.

V usage is TRBV3-1 (or the pseudogene TRBV3-2) and J usage is TRBJ1-2; 7 positions agree with TRBD1. J gave up 4 bases and V 6 bases, and 8 bases lay outside the gene matches. This CDR3 comprises 14 residues. Germline CDR1 and CDR2: LGHDT and YNNKEL (reference sequence). The CDR3 DNA follows: TGTGCCAGCAGTCCCGGACAGGCCTTCTATGGCTACACCTTC. Residues: CASSPGQAFYGYTF.

The chain combines TRBV15 with TRBJ1-1; D is undetermined. Germline V gene sequence: CDR1 LNHNV, CDR2 YYDKDF (reference sequence). This CDR3 has 15 residues. The V end lost 1 base, the J end lost 7 bases, and 16 bases lay between the germline ends. CDR3 DNA sequence: TGTGCCACCAGCAGAGGGTGGCTGGGAGGGATTGAAGCTTTCTTT. This translates into CATSRGWLGGIEAFF.

The genes are TRBV10-3 and TRBJ1-2; D call uncertain. Trimming took 0 bases from V and 0 from J, leaving 14 bases between them. This CDR3 contains 17 residues. Germline assignment: CDR1 ENHRY and CDR2 SYGVKD. The CDR3 spells CAISESERRKANYGYTF. The CDR3 bases are TGTGCCATCAGTGAGTCTGAACGGAGGAAAGCTAACTATGGCTACACCTTC.

The chain joins TRBV3-1 (or the pseudogene TRBV3-2) to TRBJ2-7; 7 bases match TRBD1. The germline gives CDR1 LGHDT, CDR2 YNNKEL (reference sequence). V trimming: 6 bases; J trimming: 5 bases; junction bases outside the gene matches: 13. This CDR3 contains 15 residues. CDR3 protein: CASRDREKAQDEQYF. CDR3 sequence (DNA): TGTGCCAGCAGAGACAGGGAAAAGGCTCAGGACGAGCAGTACTTC.

This clone was recorded once. The rearrangement joins TRBV5-5 to TRBJ1-2, with D perhaps TRBD1 (6 bases). Germline V gives CDR1 SGHKS, CDR2 YYEKEE (reference sequence). The CDR3 consists of 14 residues. Trimming pared 0 bases from V and 12 bases from J, leaving 18 bases between. Here the CDR3 DNA reads TGTGCCAGCAGCTTGGCCGGCGAGGGGGTAGGGAACACCTTC. Its protein is CASSLAGEGVGNTF.

This clone has just one count. The rearrangement uses TRBV5-6 and TRBJ2-5; 10 bases match TRBD2. CDR3 size: 15 residues. V lost 0 bases, J lost 5 bases, and 4 bases stayed unmatched. Germline CDR1 is SGHDT and CDR2 is YYEEEE. CDR3 nucleotides: TGTGCCAGCAGCTTGGTACTAGCGGGGATGGAGACCCAGTACTTC. Its protein product is CASSLVLAGMETQYF.

About this clone itself: The sample has other DNA sequences that encode this CDR3 too. This chain uses TRBV5-1 with TRBJ2-3, with 8 bases identical to TRBD2. Unmatched junction bases numbered 3, after V lost 0 bases and J lost 3 bases. The germline CDR1 and CDR2 sequences are SGHRS and YFSETQ. The CDR3 length is 15 residues. CDR3 sequence: CASSLGSGGTDTQYF. The CDR3 nucleotides are TGCGCCAGCAGCTTGGGCTCGGGGGGGACAGATACGCAGTATTTT. The full variable domain, with the rest looked up from reference TRBV5-1 and TRBJ2-3, is KAGVTQTPRYLIKTRGQQVTLSCSPISGHRSVSWYQQTPGQGLQFLFEYFSETQRNKGNFPGRFSGRQFSNSRSEMNVSTLELGDSALYLCASSLGSGGTDTQYFGPGTRLTVL.

The chain carries TRBV30 and TRBJ2-2, with D unresolved. The V and J ends lost 3 bases and 6 bases respectively, with 8 bases between them. Germline assignment: CDR1 GTSNPN and CDR2 SVGIG (reference sequence). The CDR3 contains 12 residues. The CDR3 DNA reads as TGTGCCTGGAGATTCGGGTCCGGGGAGCTGTTTTTT. Protein: CAWRFGSGELFF.

V and J are TRBV2 and TRBJ2-7; D not resolved. V was pared by 6 bases and J by 0 bases, with 6 bases between. This CDR3 has 12 amino acids. The V gene's germline CDR1 is SNHLY and CDR2 FYNNEI. The CDR3 nucleotides are TGTGCCAGCAGGGCGGACTCCTACGAGCAGTACTTC. Its translation is CASRADSYEQYF.

The V gene is TRBV18, the J gene TRBJ2-1, with 7 nucleotides matching TRBD2. The CDR3 sequence is 16 residues long. V lost 4 bases to trimming and J lost 2 bases; unmatched junction nucleotides: 8. The germline V gene encodes CDR1 KGHSH and CDR2 LQKENI. Here the CDR3 reads CASSLASGATYNEQFF. The CDR3 coding sequence is TGTGCCAGCTCACTTGCTAGCGGCGCAACCTACAATGAGCAGTTCTTC.

As DNA, the CDR3 is TGTGCCAGCATCGACAGGGGGGCGTACGAGCAGTACTTC. Translated, it gives CASIDRGAYEQYF. V is TRBV2 and J is TRBJ2-7; TRBD1 aligns across 9 bases. The CDR3 is made up of 13 amino acids. V lost 7 bases, J lost 4 bases, and 5 bases stayed unmatched. The germline gives CDR1 SNHLY, CDR2 FYNNEI.

This rearrangement joins TRBV3-1 (or the pseudogene TRBV3-2) to TRBJ1-2; the D gene is possibly TRBD1 (6 bases). The CDR3 length is 15 residues. The V gene lost 4 bases and the J gene lost 0 bases, with 12 bases spanning the gap. Germline assignment: CDR1 LGHDT and CDR2 YNNKEL (reference sequence). For the CDR3, the DNA is TGTGCCAGCAGCCGCCCGACAGGCCCTAACTATGGCTACACCTTC. Translating gives CASSRPTGPNYGYTF.

This clone came up once. CDR3 in amino acids: CASSGDRAFSYTF. In DNA, the CDR3 is TGTGCCAGCAGTGGGGACAGGGCATTCAGCTACACCTTC. The J gene is TRBJ1-2, the V gene TRBV6-4, with TRBD1 matching 9 bases. The ends lost 4 bases at V and 9 bases at J; junction bases unmatched: 6. The V gene's germline CDR1 is MRHNA and CDR2 SNTAGT. This CDR3 region has 13 residues.

J is TRBJ2-7 and V is TRBV18, with 9 bases fitting TRBD2. The CDR3 sequence is 16 residues long. Trimming cost V 2 bases and J 0 bases; bases outside gene matches: 5. CDR1 KGHSH and CDR2 LQKENI come from the germline V gene. CDR3 protein: CASSPLGLASSYEQYF. Here the CDR3 DNA reads TGTGCCAGCTCACCATTAGGACTAGCGAGCTCCTACGAGCAGTACTTC. Full variable domain (remainder filled in from reference TRBV18 and TRBJ2-7): NAGVMQNPRHLVRRRGQEARLRCSPMKGHSHVYWYRQLPEEGLKFMVYLQKENIIDESGMPKERFSAEFPKEGPSILRIQQVVRGDSAAYFCASSPLGLASSYEQYFGPGTRLTVT.

The chain is built from TRBV30 and TRBJ1-3, with D hard to call. This CDR3 has 14 amino acids. V lost 0 bases to trimming and J lost 4 bases, with 10 bases between them. Germline CDR1 GTSNPN, CDR2 SVGIG (reference sequence). CDR3 region: CAWSVETSGNTIYF. CDR3 in DNA: TGTGCCTGGAGTGTAGAGACATCAGGAAACACCATATATTTT.

This clone was recorded only once. The V call is TRBV21-1, the J call TRBJ2-1; the DNA was not compared with TRBD1, the D call given in the table. TRBV21-1 is classified as a pseudogene. There are 15 residues in the CDR3. The chain's CDR3 is CASSDREGARDEQFF. CDR3 DNA sequence: TGTGCCAGCAGCGACCGTGAGGGGGCCCGGGATGAGCAGTTCTTC.

The V call is TRBV3-1 (or the pseudogene TRBV3-2), the J call TRBJ2-7; 7 nucleotides match TRBD2. Germline CDR1 LGHDT, CDR2 YNNKEL (reference sequence). The junction had 5 bases not matched to a gene; V was cut back by 4 bases and J by 2 bases. The CDR3 totals 14 residues. The CDR3 nucleotides are TGTGCCAGCAGCCGATCTAGCGGAGCCTACGAGCAGTACTTC. It codes for CASSRSSGAYEQYF.

The chain recombines TRBV6-1 with TRBJ2-1; no reliable D call. The ends were cut back, 1 base at V and 4 bases at J, with 17 bases in the middle. Germline values: CDR1 MNHNS, CDR2 SASEGT. This CDR3 contains 17 residues. CDR3 in amino acids: CASSEEEGWRMYNEQFF. CDR3 sequence (DNA): TGTGCCAGCAGTGAAGAGGAAGGATGGCGGATGTACAATGAGCAGTTCTTC.

V and J are TRBV9 and TRBJ2-5; 13 bases align to TRBD2. Trimming cost V 2 bases and J 5 bases; bases outside gene matches: 6. Germline loops: CDR1 SGDLS, CDR2 YYNGEE. This CDR3 has 16 residues. CDR3 in amino acids: CASSVGTSGVRETQYF. DNA of the CDR3: TGTGCCAGCAGCGTTGGGACTAGCGGGGTGAGGGAGACCCAGTACTTC.

CDR3 DNA sequence: TGTGCCTGGAGCCTGACAGCGCGTTCTGGAAACACCATATATTTT. Translating gives CAWSLTARSGNTIYF. The chain has TRBV30 and TRBJ1-3; TRBD1 is a possible D gene (5 bases). Between the trimmed V and J ends, which lost 3 bases and 1 base, there was a span of 13 bases. The CDR3 loop spans 15 amino acids. CDR1 is GTSNPN, CDR2 SVGIG, per germline (reference sequence). Using reference TRBV30 and TRBJ1-3 for the parts outside the CDR3, the full variable domain is SQTIHQWPATLVQPVGSPLSLECTVEGTSNPNLYWYRQAAGRGLQLLFYSVGIGQISSEVPQNLSASRPQDRQFILSSKKLLLSDSGFYLCAWSLTARSGNTIYFGEGSWLTVV.

The J gene is TRBJ2-7, the V gene TRBV2; 12 bases match TRBD1. The CDR3 is made up of 15 amino acids. V was pared by 6 bases and J by 5 bases, with 8 bases of the junction left unmatched. The germline V gene has CDR1 SNHLY and CDR2 FYNNEI. The CDR3 DNA reads as TGTGCCAGCAGACTCTCCGGGACAGGGGGCGACGAGCAGTACTTC. This gives the protein CASRLSGTGGDEQYF.

The chain couples TRBV5-1 to TRBJ2-7; TRBD1 might be the D (6 bases). Looked up from germline, CDR1 is SGHRS and CDR2 is YFSETQ. Trimming took 3 bases from V and 0 from J, leaving 13 bases between them. The CDR3 extends over 15 amino acids. The CDR3 is CASSSSRTDSYEQYF. CDR3 bases: TGCGCCAGCAGCTCCAGCCGGACAGACTCCTACGAGCAGTACTTC.

The table lists this clone with a count of one. The rearrangement links TRBV2 to TRBJ1-4; 7 nucleotides align to TRBD1. The CDR3 runs 16 residues. Germline CDR1 and CDR2: SNHLY and FYNNEI. The trim removed 8 bases at V and 0 bases at J, leaving 9 bases unmatched. This CDR3 is CASSKGQSATNEKLFF. CDR3 coding DNA: TGTGCCAGCTCTAAGGGACAGAGTGCAACTAATGAAAAACTGTTTTTT.

This clone has a single count. At the DNA level, this CDR3 is encoded by other sequences in the same sample as well. The chain recombines TRBV18 with TRBJ2-7, with D possibly TRBD1 on 6 matching bases. This CDR3 is built from 14 residues. Germline V CDR1 and CDR2: KGHSH, LQKENI. V was trimmed by 0 bases and J by 0 bases, leaving 6 bases between them. This CDR3 reads CASSPPDSSYEQYF. In nucleotides, the CDR3 is TGTGCCAGCTCACCACCGGACAGCTCCTACGAGCAGTACTTC.

J is TRBJ1-5 and V is TRBV29-1; TRBD1 agrees at 8 bases. Germline V lookup: CDR1 SQVTM, CDR2 ANQGSEA. The CDR3 length is 12 residues. The V and J ends lost 5 bases and 5 bases, in that order; junction bases with no gene match: 2. In DNA form, the CDR3 reads TGCAGCGTTTCGACAGGGGATCAGCCCCAGCATTTT. Translation: CSVSTGDQPQHF. Variable domain in full (rest from reference TRBV29-1 and TRBJ1-5): SAVISQKPSRDICQRGTSLTIQCQVDSQVTMMFWYRQQPGQSLTLIATANQGSEATYESGFVIDKFPISRPNLTFSTLTVSNMSPEDSSIYLCSVSTGDQPQHFGDGTRLSIL.